These 12 T cell receptor beta chains were all obtained from the same sample, sequenced in a study of T cells after yellow fever vaccination. TCRdb independently ran MiXCR on the 5' RACE reads; one entry per CDR3 protein. Here the sample spans approximately 580,000 distinct CDR3 sequences, 17% being singletons. The specimen was PBMCs, collected roughly 5 days after the first yellow fever vaccination. These receptors were collected from a man in his late teens or twenties who received the YFV17D yellow fever vaccine.

This clonotype showed up just a few times. The chain uses TRBV5-1 and TRBJ1-2; D unresolved. Germline V lookup: CDR1 SGHRS, CDR2 YFSETQ. V shed 1 base and J shed 3 bases, with 13 bases lying between them. This CDR3 is 15 amino acids long. This CDR3 reads CASSLSGSLYYGYTF. DNA for the CDR3: TGCGCCAGCAGCTTGTCGGGCAGCCTCTACTATGGCTACACCTTC.

This clonotype showed up just a few times. This chain joins TRBV15 and TRBJ2-5; D may be TRBD1 or TRBD2 (6 bases each). This CDR3 comprises 15 residues. Germline V gene data show CDR1 as LNHNV and CDR2 as YYDKDF (reference sequence). Between the trimmed V and J ends, which lost 5 bases and 4 bases, there was a span of 17 bases. The CDR3 region is CATSPGEGGGETQYF. The CDR3 nucleotides are TGTGCCACCAGCCCCGGAGAAGGGGGAGGAGAGACCCAGTACTTC.

This chain joins TRBV6-2 or TRBV6-3 and TRBJ1-1; TRBD1 agrees at 8 bases. The CDR3 extends over 19 amino acids. Trimming took 0 bases from V and 7 from J; bases not matched to a gene: 19. CDR1 and CDR2 (germline): MNHEY, SVGEGT. The CDR3: CASSYSRAPTGAGVIEAFF. In nucleotides, the CDR3 is TGTGCCAGCAGTTACTCCCGAGCGCCGACAGGGGCGGGTGTAATTGAAGCTTTCTTT.

This clonotype was counted only a few times. J is TRBJ2-1 and V is TRBV5-1, with 7 bases aligning to TRBD2. With V trimmed by 6 bases and J by 6 bases, 9 bases remained unmatched. The CDR3 runs 14 residues. The germline V gene encodes CDR1 SGHRS and CDR2 YFSETQ. The CDR3 protein is CASKETGGSNEQFF. In DNA form, the CDR3 reads TGCGCCAGCAAAGAAACGGGGGGATCCAATGAGCAGTTCTTC.

This clonotype was found many times. The chain links TRBV6-4 to TRBJ2-3; 9 nucleotides match TRBD2. The CDR3 is 15 amino acids. Germline trimming cut 0 bases from V and 4 bases from J; bases unmatched to any gene: 2. Germline values: CDR1 MRHNA, CDR2 SNTAGT. CDR3 sequence reads: CASSDSGGGADTQYF. The CDR3 DNA reads TGTGCCAGCAGTGACTCAGGCGGGGGGGCAGATACGCAGTATTTT.

This clonotype was seen repeatedly, ten times or more. This chain links TRBV2 with TRBJ2-3, with D possibly matching TRBD1 (6 bases). The CDR3 is 16 amino acids. Trimming removed 10 bases at V and 5 bases at J, with 25 bases between. Germline V gene data show CDR1 as SNHLY and CDR2 as FYNNEI. CDR3 in amino acids: CATEVGLAGDGDTQYF. The CDR3 coding sequence is TGTGCCACGGAAGTCGGACTGGCAGGGGATGGAGATACGCAGTATTTT. Variable domain in full (rest from reference TRBV2 and TRBJ2-3): EPEVTQTPSHQVTQMGQEVILRCVPISNHLYFYWYRQILGQKVEFLVSFYNNEISEKSEIFDDQFSVERPDGSNFTLKIRSTKLEDSAMYFCATEVGLAGDGDTQYFGPGTRLTVL.

The rearrangement links TRBV5-1 to TRBJ2-4, with 10 bases aligning to TRBD1. Trimming took 0 bases from V and 6 from J; bases not matched to a gene: 0. Germline-derived CDR1 and CDR2 are SGHRS and YFSETQ. This CDR3 is built from 14 residues. The CDR3 sequence is CASSLGQGANIQYF. CDR3 coding DNA: TGCGCCAGCAGCTTGGGACAGGGGGCAAACATTCAGTACTTC. Full variable domain (rest looked up from reference TRBV5-1 and TRBJ2-4): KAGVTQTPRYLIKTRGQQVTLSCSPISGHRSVSWYQQTPGQGLQFLFEYFSETQRNKGNFPGRFSGRQFSNSRSEMNVSTLELGDSALYLCASSLGQGANIQYFGAGTRLSVL.

The chain has TRBV7-9 and TRBJ1-1, with TRBD1 matching 8 bases. The CDR3 totals 17 residues. Germline CDR1 SEHNR, CDR2 FQNEAQ (reference sequence). V lost 5 bases, J lost 0 bases, and 11 bases stayed unmatched. The CDR3 here is CASSRGQGARLNTEAFF. As DNA, the CDR3 is TGTGCCAGCAGCCGGGGGCAGGGGGCGCGACTGAACACTGAAGCTTTCTTT.

This clonotype was found a few times. The chain links TRBV6-6 to TRBJ1-2; no clear D gene. Germline assignment: CDR1 MNHNY and CDR2 SVGAGI (reference sequence). The CDR3 extends over 12 amino acids. The V and J ends lost 8 bases and 8 bases respectively, with 15 bases between them. The CDR3 coding sequence is TGTGCCAGCGGACTCGACTTGGGGGGCTACACCTTC. This sequence encodes CASGLDLGGYTF.

This clonotype was seen a handful of times. The chain uses TRBV5-1 and TRBJ2-5; D may be TRBD2 (7 bases). The CDR3 runs to 14 residues. The V gene's germline CDR1 is SGHRS and CDR2 YFSETQ. Deletions cut 3 bases from V and 0 bases from J, with 9 bases between. CDR3 loop: CASSWEGDQETQYF. The CDR3 region has the DNA TGCGCCAGCAGCTGGGAGGGGGACCAAGAGACCCAGTACTTC. The complete variable domain, with remaining parts taken from reference TRBV5-1 and TRBJ2-5, reads KAGVTQTPRYLIKTRGQQVTLSCSPISGHRSVSWYQQTPGQGLQFLFEYFSETQRNKGNFPGRFSGRQFSNSRSEMNVSTLELGDSALYLCASSWEGDQETQYFGPGTRLLVL.

This clonotype was seen a few times. J is TRBJ2-1 and V is TRBV3-1; 7 positions match TRBD1. The CDR3 covers 13 residues. CDR1 and CDR2 from the germline V gene are LGHDT and YNNKEL (reference sequence). Losses at the gene ends were 2 bases for V and 7 bases for J; bases not matched to a gene: 2. CDR3 residues: CASSQSTGNEQFF. Here the CDR3 DNA reads TGTGCCAGCAGCCAATCGACAGGGAATGAGCAGTTCTTC.

This clonotype came up a few times. J is TRBJ2-3 and V is TRBV5-6; 15 bases align to TRBD2. With V trimmed by 1 base and J by 5 bases, 8 bases remained unmatched. The CDR3 consists of 18 residues. Germline V gene sequence: CDR1 SGHDT, CDR2 YYEEEE. The CDR3 DNA follows: TGTGCCAGCAGCTTGTATCGGACTAGCGGGGGGGCCGGAGATACGCAGTATTTT. Protein: CASSLYRTSGGAGDTQYF.